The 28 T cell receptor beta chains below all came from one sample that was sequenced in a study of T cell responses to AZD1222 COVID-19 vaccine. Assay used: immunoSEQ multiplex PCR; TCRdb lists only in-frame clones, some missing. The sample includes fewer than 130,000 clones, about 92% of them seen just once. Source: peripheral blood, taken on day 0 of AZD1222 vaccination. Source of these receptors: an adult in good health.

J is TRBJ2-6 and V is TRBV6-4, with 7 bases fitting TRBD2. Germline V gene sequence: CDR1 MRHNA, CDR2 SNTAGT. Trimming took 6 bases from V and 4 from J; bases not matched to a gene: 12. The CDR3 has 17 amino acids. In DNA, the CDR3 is TGTGCCAGCAGCCCTAAGGGGCGGGGGTCGGGGGCCAACGTCCTGACTTTC. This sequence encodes CASSPKGRGSGANVLTF.

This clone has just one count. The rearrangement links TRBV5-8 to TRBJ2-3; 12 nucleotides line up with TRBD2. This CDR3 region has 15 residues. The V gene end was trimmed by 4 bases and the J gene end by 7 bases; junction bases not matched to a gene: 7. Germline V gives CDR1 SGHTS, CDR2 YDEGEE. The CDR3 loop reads CASSLTSGGWNTQYF. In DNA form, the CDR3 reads TGTGCCAGCAGCCTTACTAGCGGGGGGTGGAATACGCAGTATTTT.

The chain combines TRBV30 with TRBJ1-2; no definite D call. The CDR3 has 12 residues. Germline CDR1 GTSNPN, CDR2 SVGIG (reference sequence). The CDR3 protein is CKAAARGGGYTF. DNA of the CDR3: TGTAAGGCGGCAGCCCGGGGAGGTGGCTACACCTTC.

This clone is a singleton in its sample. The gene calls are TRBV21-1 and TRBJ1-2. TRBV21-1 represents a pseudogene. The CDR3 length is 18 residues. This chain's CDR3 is CASSKDWKGRSRVYGYTF. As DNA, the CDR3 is TGTGCCAGCAGCAAAGACTGGAAGGGACGGTCCCGGGTCTATGGCTACACCTTC.

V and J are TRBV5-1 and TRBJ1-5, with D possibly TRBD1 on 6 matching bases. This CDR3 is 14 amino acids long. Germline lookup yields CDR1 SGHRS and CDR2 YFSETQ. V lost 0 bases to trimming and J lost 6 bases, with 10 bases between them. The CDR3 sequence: CASSLDGGTQPQHF. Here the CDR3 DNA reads TGCGCCAGCAGCTTGGACGGGGGCACTCAGCCCCAGCATTTT.

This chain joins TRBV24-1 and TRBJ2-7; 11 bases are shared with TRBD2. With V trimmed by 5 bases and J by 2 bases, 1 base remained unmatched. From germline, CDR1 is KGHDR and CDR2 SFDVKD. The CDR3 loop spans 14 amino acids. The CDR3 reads CATSGSGRAYEQYF. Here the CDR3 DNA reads TGTGCCACCAGTGGTAGCGGGAGGGCCTACGAGCAGTACTTC.

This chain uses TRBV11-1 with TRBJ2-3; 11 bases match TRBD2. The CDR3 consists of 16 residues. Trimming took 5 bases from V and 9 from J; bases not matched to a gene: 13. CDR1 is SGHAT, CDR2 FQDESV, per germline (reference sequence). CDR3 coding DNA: TGTGCCAGCAGCCATCCAACTAGCGGGAGAAGATCCACGCAGTATTTT. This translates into CASSHPTSGRRSTQYF.

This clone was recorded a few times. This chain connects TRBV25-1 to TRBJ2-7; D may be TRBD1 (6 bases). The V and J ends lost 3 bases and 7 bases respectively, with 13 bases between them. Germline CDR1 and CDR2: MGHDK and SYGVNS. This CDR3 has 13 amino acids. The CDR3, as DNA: TGTGCCAGCAGTGATACAGGGCAGGGGGAGCAGTACTTC. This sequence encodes CASSDTGQGEQYF.

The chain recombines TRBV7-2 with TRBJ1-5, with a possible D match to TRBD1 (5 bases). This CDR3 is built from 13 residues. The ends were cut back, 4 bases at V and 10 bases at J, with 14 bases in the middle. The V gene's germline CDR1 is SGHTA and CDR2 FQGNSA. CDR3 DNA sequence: TGTGCCAGCAGCTCGGACTCAGGGCAACCCCAGCATTTT. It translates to CASSSDSGQPQHF. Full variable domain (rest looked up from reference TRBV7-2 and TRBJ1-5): GAGVSQSPSNKVTEKGKDVELRCDPISGHTALYWYRQSLGQGLEFLIYFQGNSAPDKSGLPSDRFSAERTGGSVSTLTIQRTQQEDSAVYLCASSSDSGQPQHFGDGTRLSIL.

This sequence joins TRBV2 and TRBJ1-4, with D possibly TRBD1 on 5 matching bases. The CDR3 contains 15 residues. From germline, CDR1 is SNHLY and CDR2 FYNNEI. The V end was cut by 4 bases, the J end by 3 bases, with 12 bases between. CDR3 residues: CASSGQGRANEKLFF. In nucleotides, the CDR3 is TGTGCCAGCAGTGGGCAGGGAAGGGCTAATGAAAAACTGTTTTTT.

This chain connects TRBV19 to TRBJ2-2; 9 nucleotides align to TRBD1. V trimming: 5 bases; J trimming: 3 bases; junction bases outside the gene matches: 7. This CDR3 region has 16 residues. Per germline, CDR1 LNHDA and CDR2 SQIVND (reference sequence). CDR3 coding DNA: TGTGCCAGTAGTCCCCGACAGGGGGTCGACACCGGGGAGCTGTTTTTT. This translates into CASSPRQGVDTGELFF.

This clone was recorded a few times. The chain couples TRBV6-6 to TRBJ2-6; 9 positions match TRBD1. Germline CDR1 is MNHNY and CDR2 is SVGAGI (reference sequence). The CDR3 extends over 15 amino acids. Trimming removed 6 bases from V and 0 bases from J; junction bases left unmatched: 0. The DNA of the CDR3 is TGTGCCAGCAGGACAGGGGGCTCTGGGGCCAACGTCCTGACTTTC. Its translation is CASRTGGSGANVLTF.

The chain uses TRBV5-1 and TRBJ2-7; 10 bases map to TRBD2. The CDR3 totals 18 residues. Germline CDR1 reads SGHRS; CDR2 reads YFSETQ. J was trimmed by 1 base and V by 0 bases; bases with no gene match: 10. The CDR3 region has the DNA TGCGCCAGCAGCTTGGAGCCTAGCGGGAGTTTTGCGTCCTACGAGCAGTACTTC. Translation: CASSLEPSGSFASYEQYF.

The CDR3 region has the DNA TGTGCCAGCAGCCTCAACAGCGAACACTTTCGAGCTTTCTTT. It specifies CASSLNSEHFRAFF. This rearrangement joins TRBV6-5 to TRBJ1-1; D gene ambiguous. This CDR3 comprises 14 residues. Trimming took off 6 bases at V and 10 bases at J, with 21 bases between the two ends. Germline lookup yields CDR1 MNHEY and CDR2 SVGAGI.

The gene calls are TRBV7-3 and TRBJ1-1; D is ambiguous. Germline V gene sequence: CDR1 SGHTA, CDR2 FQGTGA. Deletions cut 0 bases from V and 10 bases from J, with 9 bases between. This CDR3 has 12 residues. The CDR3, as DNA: TGTGCCAGCAGCTTAACCAATCGGGGAGCTTTCTTT. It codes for CASSLTNRGAFF.

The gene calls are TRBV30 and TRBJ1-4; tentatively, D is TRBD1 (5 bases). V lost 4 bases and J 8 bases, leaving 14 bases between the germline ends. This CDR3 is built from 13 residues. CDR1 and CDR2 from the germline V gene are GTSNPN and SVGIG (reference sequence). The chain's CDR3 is CAWTGTLGEKLFF. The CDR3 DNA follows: TGTGCCTGGACCGGGACTCTGGGGGAAAAACTGTTTTTT.

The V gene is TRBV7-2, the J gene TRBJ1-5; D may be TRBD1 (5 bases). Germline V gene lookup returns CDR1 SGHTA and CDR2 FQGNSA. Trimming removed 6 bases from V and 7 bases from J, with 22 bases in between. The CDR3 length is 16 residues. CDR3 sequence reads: CASSFNPGRGDQPQHF. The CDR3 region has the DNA TGTGCCAGCAGTTTTAATCCGGGACGAGGGGACCAGCCCCAGCATTTT.

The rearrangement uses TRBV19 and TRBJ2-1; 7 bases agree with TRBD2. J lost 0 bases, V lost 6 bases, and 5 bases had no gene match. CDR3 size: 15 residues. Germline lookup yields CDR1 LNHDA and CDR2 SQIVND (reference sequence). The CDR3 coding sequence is TGTGCCAGTAGATACGGGACTAACTCCTACAATGAGCAGTTCTTC. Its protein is CASRYGTNSYNEQFF.

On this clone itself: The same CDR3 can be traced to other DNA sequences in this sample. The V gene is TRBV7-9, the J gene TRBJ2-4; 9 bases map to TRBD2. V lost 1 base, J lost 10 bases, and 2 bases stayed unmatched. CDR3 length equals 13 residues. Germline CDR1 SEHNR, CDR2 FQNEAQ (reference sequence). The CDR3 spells CASSLGLAGIQYF. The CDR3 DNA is TGTGCCAGCAGCTTAGGGCTAGCGGGGATTCAGTACTTC.

The CDR3 coding sequence is TGTGCCAGCAGTTCCCTCACCTTC. Translation: CASSSLTF. The rearrangement uses TRBV6-6 and TRBJ1-2; D is uncertain. From germline, CDR1 is MNHNY and CDR2 SVGAGI (reference sequence). This CDR3 region has 8 residues. V was cut by 4 bases and J by 13 bases, with 4 bases left in between.

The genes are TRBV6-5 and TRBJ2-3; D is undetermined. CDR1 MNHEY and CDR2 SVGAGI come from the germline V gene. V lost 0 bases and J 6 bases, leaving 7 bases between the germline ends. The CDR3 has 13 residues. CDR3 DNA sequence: TGTGCCAGCAGTTACTCGATAGGGGATACGCAGTATTTT. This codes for CASSYSIGDTQYF.

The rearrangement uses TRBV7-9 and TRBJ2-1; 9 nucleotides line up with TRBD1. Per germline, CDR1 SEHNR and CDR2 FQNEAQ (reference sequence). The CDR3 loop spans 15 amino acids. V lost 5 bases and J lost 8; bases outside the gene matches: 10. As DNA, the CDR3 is TGTGCCAGCAGCCTACAGGGGGCGCAGTTGGATGAGCAGTTCTTC. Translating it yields CASSLQGAQLDEQFF. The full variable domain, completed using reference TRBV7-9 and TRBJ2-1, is DTGVSQNPRHKITKRGQNVTFRCDPISEHNRLYWYRQTLGQGPEFLTYFQNEAQLEKSRLLSDRFSAERPKGSFSTLEIQRTEQGDSAMYLCASSLQGAQLDEQFFGPGTRLTVL.

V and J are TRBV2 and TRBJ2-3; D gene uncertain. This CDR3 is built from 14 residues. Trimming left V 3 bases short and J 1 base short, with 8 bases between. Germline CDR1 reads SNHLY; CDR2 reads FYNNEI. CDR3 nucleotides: TGTGCCAGCAGTGACAGTTTACGCACAGATACGCAGTATTTT. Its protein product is CASSDSLRTDTQYF.

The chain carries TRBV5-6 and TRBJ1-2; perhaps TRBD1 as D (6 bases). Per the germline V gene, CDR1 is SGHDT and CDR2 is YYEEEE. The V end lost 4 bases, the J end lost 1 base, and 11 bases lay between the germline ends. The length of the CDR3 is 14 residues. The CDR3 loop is CASSPGTFNYGYTF. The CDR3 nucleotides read TGTGCCAGCAGCCCGGGGACATTTAACTATGGCTACACCTTC.

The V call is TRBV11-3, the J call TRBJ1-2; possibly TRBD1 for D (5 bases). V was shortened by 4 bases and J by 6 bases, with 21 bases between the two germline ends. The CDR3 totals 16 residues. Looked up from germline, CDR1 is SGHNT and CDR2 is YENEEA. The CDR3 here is CASSSSTQGGVDGYTF. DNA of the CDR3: TGTGCCAGCAGCTCGTCGACCCAGGGTGGTGTCGATGGCTACACCTTC.

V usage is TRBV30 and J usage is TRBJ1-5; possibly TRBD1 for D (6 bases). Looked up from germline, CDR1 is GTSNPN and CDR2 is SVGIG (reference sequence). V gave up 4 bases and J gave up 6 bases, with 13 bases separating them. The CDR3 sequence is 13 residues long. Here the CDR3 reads CAWTRGGGQPQHF. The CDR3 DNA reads TGTGCCTGGACTAGGGGGGGCGGTCAGCCCCAGCATTTT.

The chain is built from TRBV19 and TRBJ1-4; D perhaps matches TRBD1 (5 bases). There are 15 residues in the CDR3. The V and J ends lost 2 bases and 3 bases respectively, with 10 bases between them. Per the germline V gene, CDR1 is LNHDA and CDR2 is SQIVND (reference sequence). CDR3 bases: TGTGCCAGTAGTATACAGGGAACCGCTAATGAAAAACTGTTTTTT. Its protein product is CASSIQGTANEKLFF. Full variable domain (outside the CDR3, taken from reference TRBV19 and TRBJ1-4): DGGITQSPKYLFRKEGQNVTLSCEQNLNHDAMYWYRQDPGQGLRLIYYSQIVNDFQKGDIAEGYSVSREKKESFPLTVTSAQKNPTAFYLCASSIQGTANEKLFFGSGTQLSVL.

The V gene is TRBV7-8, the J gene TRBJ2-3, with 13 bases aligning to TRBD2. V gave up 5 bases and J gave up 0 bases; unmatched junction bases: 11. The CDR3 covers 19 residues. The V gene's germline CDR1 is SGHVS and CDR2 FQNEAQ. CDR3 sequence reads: CASSPLGLAGASSTDTQYF. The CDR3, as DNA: TGTGCCAGCAGCCCCCTCGGACTAGCGGGGGCTTCTAGCACAGATACGCAGTATTTT.